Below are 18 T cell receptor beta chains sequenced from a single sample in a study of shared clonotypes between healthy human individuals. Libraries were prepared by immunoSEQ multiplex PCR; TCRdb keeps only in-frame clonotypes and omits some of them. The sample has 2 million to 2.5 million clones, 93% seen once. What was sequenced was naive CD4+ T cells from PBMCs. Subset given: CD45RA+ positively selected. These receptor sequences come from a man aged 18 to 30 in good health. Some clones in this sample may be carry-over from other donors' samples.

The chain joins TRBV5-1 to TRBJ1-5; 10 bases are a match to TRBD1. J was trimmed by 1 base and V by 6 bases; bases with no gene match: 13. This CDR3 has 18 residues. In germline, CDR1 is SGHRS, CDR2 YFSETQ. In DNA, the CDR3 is TGCGCCAGCAAGGACTGGGGACAGGGGCTTAGAAGCAATCAGCCCCAGCATTTT. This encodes CASKDWGQGLRSNQPQHF.

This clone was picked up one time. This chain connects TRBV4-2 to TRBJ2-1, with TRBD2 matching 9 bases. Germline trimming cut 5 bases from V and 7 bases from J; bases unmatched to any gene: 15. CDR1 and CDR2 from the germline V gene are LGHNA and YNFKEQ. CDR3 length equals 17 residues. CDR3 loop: CASSKRGRTSVYNEQFF. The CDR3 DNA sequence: TGTGCCAGCAGCAAGAGGGGTCGGACTAGCGTATATAATGAGCAGTTCTTC.

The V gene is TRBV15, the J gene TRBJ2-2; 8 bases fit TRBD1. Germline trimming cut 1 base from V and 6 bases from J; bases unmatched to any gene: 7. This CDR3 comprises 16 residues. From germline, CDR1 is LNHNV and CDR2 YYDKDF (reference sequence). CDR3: CATSRALDREAGELFF. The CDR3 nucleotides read TGTGCCACCAGCAGAGCCTTGGACAGGGAAGCCGGGGAGCTGTTTTTT.

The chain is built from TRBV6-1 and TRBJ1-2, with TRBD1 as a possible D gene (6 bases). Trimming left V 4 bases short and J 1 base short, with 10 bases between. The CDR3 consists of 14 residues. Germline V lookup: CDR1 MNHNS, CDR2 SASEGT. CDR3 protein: CASSAAGVNYGYTF. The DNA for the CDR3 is TGTGCCAGCAGTGCCGCAGGGGTTAACTATGGCTACACCTTC.

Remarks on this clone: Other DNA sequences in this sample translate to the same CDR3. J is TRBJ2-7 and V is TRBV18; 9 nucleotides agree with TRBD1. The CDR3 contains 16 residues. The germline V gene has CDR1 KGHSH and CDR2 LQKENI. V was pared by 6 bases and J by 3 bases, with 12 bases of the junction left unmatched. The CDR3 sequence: CASSPLSGTGIYEQYF. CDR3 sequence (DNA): TGTGCCAGCTCCCCCCTGTCCGGGACAGGGATCTACGAGCAGTACTTC.

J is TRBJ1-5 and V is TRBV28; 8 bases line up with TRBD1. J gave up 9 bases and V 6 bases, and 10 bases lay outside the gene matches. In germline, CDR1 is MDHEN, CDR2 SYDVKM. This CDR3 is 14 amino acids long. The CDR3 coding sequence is TGTGCCAGCAGCCCCGGGACAGGTATTTGGCCCCAGCATTTT. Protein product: CASSPGTGIWPQHF.

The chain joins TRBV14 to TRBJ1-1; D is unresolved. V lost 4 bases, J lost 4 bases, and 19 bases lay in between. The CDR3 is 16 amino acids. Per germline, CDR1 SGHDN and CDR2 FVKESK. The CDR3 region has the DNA TGTGCCAGCAGCCGCCGAATAACGCAATGGCCCACTGAAGCTTTCTTT. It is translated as CASSRRITQWPTEAFF.

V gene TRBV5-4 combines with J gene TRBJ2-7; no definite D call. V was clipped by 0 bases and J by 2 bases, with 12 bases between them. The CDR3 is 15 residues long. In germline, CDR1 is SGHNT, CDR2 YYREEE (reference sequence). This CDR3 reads CASSLVGDRAYEQYF. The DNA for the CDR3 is TGTGCCAGCAGCTTGGTAGGAGATAGGGCCTACGAGCAGTACTTC.

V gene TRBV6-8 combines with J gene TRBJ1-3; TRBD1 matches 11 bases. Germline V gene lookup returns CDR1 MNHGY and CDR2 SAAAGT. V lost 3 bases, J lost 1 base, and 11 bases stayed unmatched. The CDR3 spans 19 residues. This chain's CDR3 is CASSYPGQGGWGSGNTIYF. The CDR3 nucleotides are TGTGCCAGCAGTTATCCGGGACAGGGGGGATGGGGATCTGGAAACACCATATATTTT.

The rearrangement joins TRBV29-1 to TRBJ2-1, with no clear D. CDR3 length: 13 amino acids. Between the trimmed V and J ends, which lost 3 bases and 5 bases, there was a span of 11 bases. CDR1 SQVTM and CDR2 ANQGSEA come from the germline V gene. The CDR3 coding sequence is TGCAGCGTTGAGGATGCTATACACAATGAGCAGTTCTTC. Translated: CSVEDAIHNEQFF.

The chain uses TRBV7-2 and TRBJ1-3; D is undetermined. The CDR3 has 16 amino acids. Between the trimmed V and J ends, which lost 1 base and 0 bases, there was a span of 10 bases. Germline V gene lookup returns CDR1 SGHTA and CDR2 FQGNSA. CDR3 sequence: CASSLGTASSGNTIYF. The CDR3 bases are TGTGCCAGCAGCTTAGGTACGGCCTCCTCTGGAAACACCATATATTTT.

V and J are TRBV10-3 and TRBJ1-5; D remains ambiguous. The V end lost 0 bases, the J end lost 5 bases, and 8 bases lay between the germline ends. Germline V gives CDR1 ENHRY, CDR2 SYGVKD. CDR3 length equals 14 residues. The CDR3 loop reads CAISESRTDQPQHF. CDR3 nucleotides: TGTGCCATCAGTGAGTCGAGGACGGATCAGCCCCAGCATTTT.

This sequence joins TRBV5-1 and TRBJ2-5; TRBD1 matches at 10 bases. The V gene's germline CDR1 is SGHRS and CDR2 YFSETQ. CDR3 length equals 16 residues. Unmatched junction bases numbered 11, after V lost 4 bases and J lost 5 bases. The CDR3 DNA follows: TGCGCCAGCAGCGCAGCCTCGACAGGGGGCGTGGAGACCCAGTACTTC. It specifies CASSAASTGGVETQYF.

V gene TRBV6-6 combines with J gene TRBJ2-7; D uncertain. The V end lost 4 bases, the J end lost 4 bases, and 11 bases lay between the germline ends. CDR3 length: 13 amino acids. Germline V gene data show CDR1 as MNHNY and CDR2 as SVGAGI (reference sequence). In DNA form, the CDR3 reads TGTGCCAGCAGTTCGGCAGAGCTTTACGAGCAGTACTTC. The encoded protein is CASSSAELYEQYF.

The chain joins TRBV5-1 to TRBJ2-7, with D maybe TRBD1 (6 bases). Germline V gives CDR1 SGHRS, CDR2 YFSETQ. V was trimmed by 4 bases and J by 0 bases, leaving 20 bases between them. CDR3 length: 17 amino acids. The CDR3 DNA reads TGCGCCAGCAGCCCGACCAGGGGCCCCTCTAGCTCCTACGAGCAGTACTTC. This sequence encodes CASSPTRGPSSSYEQYF.

The CDR3 region has the DNA TGTGCCAGCAGCGTCGAAGAAGAGACCCAGTACTTC. Its translation is CASSVEEETQYF. V usage is TRBV11-3 and J usage is TRBJ2-5; D uncertain. V lost 5 bases, J lost 3 bases, and 7 bases lay in between. CDR3 length: 12 amino acids. Germline V gene sequence: CDR1 SGHNT, CDR2 YENEEA.

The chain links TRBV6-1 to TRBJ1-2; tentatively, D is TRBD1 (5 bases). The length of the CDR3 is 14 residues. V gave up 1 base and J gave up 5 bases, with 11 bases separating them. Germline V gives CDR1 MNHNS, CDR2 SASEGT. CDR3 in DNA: TGTGCCAGCAGTGAAGTCGGGGCTGCATATGGCTACACCTTC. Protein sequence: CASSEVGAAYGYTF.

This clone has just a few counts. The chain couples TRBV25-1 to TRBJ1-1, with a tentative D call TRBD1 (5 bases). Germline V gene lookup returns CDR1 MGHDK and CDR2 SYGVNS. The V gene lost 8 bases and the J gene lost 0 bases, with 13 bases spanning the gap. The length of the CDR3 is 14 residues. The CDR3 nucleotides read TGTGCCAGCGGCCCGACAGACATGAACACTGAAGCTTTCTTT. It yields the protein CASGPTDMNTEAFF. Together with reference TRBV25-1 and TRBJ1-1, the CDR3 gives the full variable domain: EADIYQTPRYLVIGTGKKITLECSQTMGHDKMYWYQQDPGMELHLIHYSYGVNSTEKGDLSSESTVSRIRTEHFPLTLESARPSHTSQYLCASGPTDMNTEAFFGQGTRLTVV.